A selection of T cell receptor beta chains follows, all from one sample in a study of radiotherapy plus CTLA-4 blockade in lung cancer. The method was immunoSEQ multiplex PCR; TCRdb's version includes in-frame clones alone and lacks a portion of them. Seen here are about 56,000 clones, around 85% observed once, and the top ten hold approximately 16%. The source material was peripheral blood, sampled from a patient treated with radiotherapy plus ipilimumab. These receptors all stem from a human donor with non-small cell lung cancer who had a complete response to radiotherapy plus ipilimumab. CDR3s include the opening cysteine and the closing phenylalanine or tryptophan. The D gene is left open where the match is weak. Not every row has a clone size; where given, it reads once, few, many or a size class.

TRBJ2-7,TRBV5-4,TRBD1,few,CASSGGDRGGYEQYF,TGTGCCAGCAGCGGCGGGGACAGGGGAGGGTACGAGCAGTACTTC
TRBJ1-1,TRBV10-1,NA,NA,CASRATGVDTEAFF,TGCGCCAGCAGAGCCACGGGGGTTGACACTGAAGCTTTCTTT
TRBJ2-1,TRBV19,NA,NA,CASSITSSVNEQFF,TGTGCCAGTAGTATCACTAGCTCGGTCAATGAGCAGTTCTTC
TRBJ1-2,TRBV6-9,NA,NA,CASSWVGTYGKTYGYTF,TGTGCCAGCAGTTGGGTCGGGACTTACGGAAAGACCTATGGCTACACCTTC
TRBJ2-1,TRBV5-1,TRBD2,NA,CASTLTSGSIEQFF,TGCGCCAGCACCCTAACTAGCGGGAGCATCGAGCAGTTCTTC
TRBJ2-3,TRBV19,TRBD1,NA,CASRDRGFGTDTQYF,TGTGCCAGCCGGGACAGGGGATTTGGCACAGATACGCAGTATTTT
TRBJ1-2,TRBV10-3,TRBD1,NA,CAIRDRDNPRELLYGYTF,TGTGCCATCCGGGACAGGGATAACCCCCGGGAACTTCTATATGGCTACACCTTC
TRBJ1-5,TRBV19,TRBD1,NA,CASSIGQGASQPQHF,TGTGCCAGTAGTATAGGACAGGGGGCTAGTCAGCCCCAGCATTTT
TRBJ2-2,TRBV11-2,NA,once,CASSLGDIVRELFF,TGTGCCAGCAGCTTAGGGGACATCGTCAGGGAGCTGTTTTTT
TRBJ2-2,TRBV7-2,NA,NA,CASSHSTNTGELFF,TGTGCCAGCAGCCATTCCACGAACACCGGGGAGCTGTTTTTT
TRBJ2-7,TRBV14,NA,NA,CASSQVGRGRGSEQYF,TGTGCCAGCAGCCAAGTCGGGCGGGGACGGGGATCCGAGCAGTACTTC
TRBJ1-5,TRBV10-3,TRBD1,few,CAIRAGTGSLQPQHF,TGTGCCATCAGGGCCGGGACAGGGAGTTTGCAGCCCCAGCATTTT
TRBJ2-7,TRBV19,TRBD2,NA,CASSPRGGGSYEQYF,TGTGCCAGTAGTCCCCGGGGGGGCGGATCCTACGAGCAGTACTTC
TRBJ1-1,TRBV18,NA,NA,CASSSLTAINTEAFF,TGTGCCAGCTCGTCATTAACAGCCATAAACACTGAAGCTTTCTTT
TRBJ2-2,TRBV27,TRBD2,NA,CASSLGTSGTGELFF,TGTGCCAGCAGTTTAGGGACTAGCGGCACCGGGGAGCTGTTTTTT
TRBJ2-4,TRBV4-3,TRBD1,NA,CASSQGQGDANVQYF,TGCGCCAGCAGCCAAGGGCAGGGGGACGCAAACGTTCAGTACTTC
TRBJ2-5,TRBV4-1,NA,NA,CASSQDLSRRWETQYF,TGCGCCAGCAGCCAAGATCTGAGCAGGAGGTGGGAGACCCAGTACTTC
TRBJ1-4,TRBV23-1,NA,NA,CASSHATPGNEKLFF,TGCGCCAGCAGTCATGCGACTCCCGGGAATGAAAAACTGTTTTTT
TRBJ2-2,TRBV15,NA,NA,CATGVGTQNTGELFF,TGTGCCACCGGGGTTGGGACACAAAACACCGGGGAGCTGTTTTTT
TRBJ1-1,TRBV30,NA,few,CAWSVLGPEAEAFF,TGTGCCTGGAGTGTACTAGGACCCGAGGCTGAAGCTTTCTTT
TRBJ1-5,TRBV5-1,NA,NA,CASRSGVNQPQHF,TGCGCCAGCAGATCAGGGGTCAATCAGCCCCAGCATTTT
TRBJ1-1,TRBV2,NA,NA,CASRLRRDTQTEAFF,TGTGCCAGCAGGCTTCGAAGGGACACCCAAACTGAAGCTTTCTTT
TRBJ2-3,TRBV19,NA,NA,CASSRGMEWALRTERLDTQYF,TGTGCCAGTAGCCGCGGAATGGAGTGGGCCCTTCGGACAGAACGCCTAGATACGCAGTATTTT
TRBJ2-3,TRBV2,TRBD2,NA,CASSGTSRTDTQYF,TGTGCCAGCAGTGGGACTAGCCGCACAGATACGCAGTATTTT
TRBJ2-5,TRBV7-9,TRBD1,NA,CASRPGQGSETQYF,TGTGCCAGCAGGCCGGGACAGGGGTCAGAGACCCAGTACTTC
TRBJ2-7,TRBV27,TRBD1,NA,CASSSPGQALHEQYF,TGTGCCAGCAGTTCCCCGGGACAGGCCCTCCACGAGCAGTACTTC
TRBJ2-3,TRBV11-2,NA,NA,CASSLDLEGADTQYF,TGTGCCAGCAGCTTAGATCTTGAGGGGGCAGATACGCAGTATTTT
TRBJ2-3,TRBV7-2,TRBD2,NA,CASSSGLAFPSDTQYF,TGTGCCAGCAGCTCGGGACTAGCTTTTCCATCAGATACGCAGTATTTT